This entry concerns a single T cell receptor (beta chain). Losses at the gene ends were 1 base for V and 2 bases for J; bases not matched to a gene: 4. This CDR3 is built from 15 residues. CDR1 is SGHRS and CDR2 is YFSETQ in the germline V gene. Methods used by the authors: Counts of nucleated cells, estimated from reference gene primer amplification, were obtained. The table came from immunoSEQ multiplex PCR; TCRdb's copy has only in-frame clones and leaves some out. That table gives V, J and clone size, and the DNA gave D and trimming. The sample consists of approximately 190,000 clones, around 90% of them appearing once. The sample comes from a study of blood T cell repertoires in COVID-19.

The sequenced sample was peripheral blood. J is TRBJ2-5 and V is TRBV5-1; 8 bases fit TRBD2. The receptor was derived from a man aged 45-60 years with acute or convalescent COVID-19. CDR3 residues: CASSLREGRQETQYF. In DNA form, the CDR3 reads TGCGCCAGCAGCTTGCGGGAGGGCCGGCAAGAGACCCAGTACTTC.